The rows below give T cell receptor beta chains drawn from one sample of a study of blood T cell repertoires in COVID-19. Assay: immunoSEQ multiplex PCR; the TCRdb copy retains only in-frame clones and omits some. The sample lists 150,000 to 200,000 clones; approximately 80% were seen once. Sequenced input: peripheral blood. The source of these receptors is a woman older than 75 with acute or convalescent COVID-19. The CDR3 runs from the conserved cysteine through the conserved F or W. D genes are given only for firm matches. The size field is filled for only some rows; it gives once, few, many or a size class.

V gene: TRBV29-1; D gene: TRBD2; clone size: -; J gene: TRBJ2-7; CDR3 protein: CSAGRASAEQYF; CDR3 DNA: TGCAGTGCCGGGAGGGCCTCGGCCGAGCAGTACTTC
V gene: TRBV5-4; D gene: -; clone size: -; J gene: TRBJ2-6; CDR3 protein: CASSLGRAGANVLTF; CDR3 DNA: TGTGCCAGCAGCTTGGGTAGAGCTGGGGCCAACGTCCTGACTTTC
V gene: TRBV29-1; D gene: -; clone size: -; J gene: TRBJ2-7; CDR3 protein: CSATISYEQYF; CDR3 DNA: TGCAGCGCCACAATTTCCTACGAGCAGTACTTC
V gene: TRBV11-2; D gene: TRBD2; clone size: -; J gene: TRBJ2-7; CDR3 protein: CASSLGTRSVEQYF; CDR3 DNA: TGTGCCAGCAGCTTAGGGACTAGATCGGTCGAGCAGTACTTC
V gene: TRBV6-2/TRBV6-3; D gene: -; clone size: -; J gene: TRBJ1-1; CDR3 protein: CASSYLVSARDNTEAFF; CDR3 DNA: TGTGCCAGCAGTTACCTCGTGAGTGCGAGGGATAACACTGAAGCTTTCTTT
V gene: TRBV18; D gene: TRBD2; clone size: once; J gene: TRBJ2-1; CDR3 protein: CASSLSGKAYNEQFF; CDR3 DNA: TGTGCCAGCTCACTTAGCGGGAAGGCCTACAATGAGCAGTTCTTC
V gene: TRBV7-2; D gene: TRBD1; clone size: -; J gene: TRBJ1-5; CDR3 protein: CASSLTGGYNQPQHF; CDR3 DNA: TGTGCCAGCAGCTTGACAGGGGGATACAATCAGCCCCAGCATTTT
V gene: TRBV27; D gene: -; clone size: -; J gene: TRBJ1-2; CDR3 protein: CASSSTGRGVVYGYTF; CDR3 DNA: TGTGCCAGCAGTTCAACCGGGAGGGGCGTGGTCTATGGCTACACCTTC
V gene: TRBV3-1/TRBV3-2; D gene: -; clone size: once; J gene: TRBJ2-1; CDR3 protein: CASSRRDFPNEQFF; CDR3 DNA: TGTGCCAGCAGCCGCCGGGACTTCCCCAATGAGCAGTTCTTC
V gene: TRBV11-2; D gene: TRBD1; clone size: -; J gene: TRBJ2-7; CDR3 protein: CASSYRGGVYEQYF; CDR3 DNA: TGTGCCAGCAGCTACAGGGGTGGCGTTTACGAGCAGTACTTC
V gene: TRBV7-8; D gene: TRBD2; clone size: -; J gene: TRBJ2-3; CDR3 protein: CASSPKWTSGRTDTQYF; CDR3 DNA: TGTGCCAGCAGCCCAAAATGGACTAGCGGGAGAACAGATACGCAGTATTTT
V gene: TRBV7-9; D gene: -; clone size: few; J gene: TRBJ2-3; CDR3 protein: CASSYYSTDTQYF; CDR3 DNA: TGTGCCAGCAGTTACTACAGCACAGATACGCAGTATTTT
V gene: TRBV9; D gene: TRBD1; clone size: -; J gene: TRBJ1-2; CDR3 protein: CASSVTGASYGYTF; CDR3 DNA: TGTGCCAGCAGCGTTACAGGGGCGAGCTATGGCTACACCTTC
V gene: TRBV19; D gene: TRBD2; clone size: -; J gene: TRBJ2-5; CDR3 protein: CASSRGLATQETQYF; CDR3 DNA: TGTGCCAGTAGTAGGGGACTAGCGACACAAGAGACCCAGTACTTC
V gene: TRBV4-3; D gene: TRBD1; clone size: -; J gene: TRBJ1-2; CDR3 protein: CASSQDWTGDYGYTF; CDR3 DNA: TGCGCCAGCAGCCAAGATTGGACAGGGGACTATGGCTACACCTTC
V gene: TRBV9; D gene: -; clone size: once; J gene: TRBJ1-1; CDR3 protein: CASSVGNLNTEAFF; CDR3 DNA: TGTGCCAGCAGCGTAGGTAATTTGAACACTGAAGCTTTCTTT
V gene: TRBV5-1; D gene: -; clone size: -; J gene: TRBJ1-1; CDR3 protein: CASSEWGAEAFF; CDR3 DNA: TGCGCCAGCAGCGAGTGGGGAGCTGAAGCTTTCTTT
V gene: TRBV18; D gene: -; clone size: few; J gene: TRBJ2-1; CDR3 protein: CASSPAVGGDYNEQFF; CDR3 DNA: TGTGCCAGCTCACCCGCCGTCGGGGGAGACTACAATGAGCAGTTCTTC
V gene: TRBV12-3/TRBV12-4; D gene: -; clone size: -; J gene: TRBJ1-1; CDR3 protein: CASRQIKNTEAFF; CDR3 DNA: TGTGCCAGCAGACAAATCAAGAACACTGAAGCTTTCTTT
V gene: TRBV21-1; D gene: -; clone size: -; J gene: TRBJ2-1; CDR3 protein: CASSPAGGLSYNEQFF; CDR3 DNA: TGTGCCAGCAGTCCAGCGGGAGGGCTCTCCTACAATGAGCAGTTCTTC
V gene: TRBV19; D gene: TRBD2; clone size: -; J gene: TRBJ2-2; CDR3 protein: CASSIGSGGNTGELFF; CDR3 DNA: TGTGCCAGTAGTATAGGTAGCGGGGGAAACACCGGGGAGCTGTTTTTT
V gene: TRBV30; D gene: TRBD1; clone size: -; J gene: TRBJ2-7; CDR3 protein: CAWNRGAYEQYF; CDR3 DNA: TGTGCCTGGAACAGGGGGGCCTACGAGCAGTACTTC
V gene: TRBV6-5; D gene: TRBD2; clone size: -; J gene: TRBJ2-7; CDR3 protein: CASSYRTSGSEQYF; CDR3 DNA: TGTGCCAGCAGTTACCGGACTAGCGGGAGCGAGCAGTACTTC
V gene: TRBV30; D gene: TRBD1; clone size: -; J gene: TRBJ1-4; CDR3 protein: CAWSVQGGGKLFF; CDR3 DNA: TGTGCCTGGAGTGTACAGGGGGGGGGAAAACTGTTTTTT
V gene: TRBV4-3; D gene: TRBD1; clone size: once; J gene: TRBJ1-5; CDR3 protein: CASSQYTGGRQPQHF; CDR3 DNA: TGCGCCAGCAGCCAATACACAGGGGGACGGCAGCCCCAGCATTTT
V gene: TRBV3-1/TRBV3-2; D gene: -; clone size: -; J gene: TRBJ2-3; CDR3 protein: CASSQVQRISTDTQYF; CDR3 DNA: TGTGCCAGCAGCCAAGTCCAGCGGATAAGCACAGATACGCAGTATTTT
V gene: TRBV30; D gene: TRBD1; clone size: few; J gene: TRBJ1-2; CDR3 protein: CAWSVGQGNGYTF; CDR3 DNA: TGTGCCTGGAGTGTAGGACAGGGAAATGGCTACACCTTC
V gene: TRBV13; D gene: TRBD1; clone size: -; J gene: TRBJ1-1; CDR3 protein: CASSPKTGDMNTEAFF; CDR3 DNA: TGTGCCAGCAGCCCGAAGACAGGGGATATGAACACTGAAGCTTTCTTT
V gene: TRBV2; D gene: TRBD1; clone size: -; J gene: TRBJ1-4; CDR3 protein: CASMSQGASEKLFF; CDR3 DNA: TGTGCCAGCATGTCCCAGGGGGCGAGTGAAAAACTGTTTTTT
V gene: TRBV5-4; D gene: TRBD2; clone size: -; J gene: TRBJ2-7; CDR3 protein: CASSHTGGSPYEQYF; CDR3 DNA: TGTGCCAGCAGCCATACCGGGGGGTCCCCCTACGAGCAGTACTTC
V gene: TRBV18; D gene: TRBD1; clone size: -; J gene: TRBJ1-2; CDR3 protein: CASSDGQGAYGYTF; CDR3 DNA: TGTGCCAGCTCAGACGGACAGGGTGCCTATGGCTACACCTTC
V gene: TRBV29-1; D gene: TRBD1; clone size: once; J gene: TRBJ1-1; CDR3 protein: CSVPGQGFTEAFF; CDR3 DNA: TGCAGCGTACCGGGACAGGGGTTCACTGAAGCTTTCTTT
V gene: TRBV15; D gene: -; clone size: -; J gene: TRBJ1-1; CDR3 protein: CATSRDRGEGTEAFF; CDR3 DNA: TGTGCCACCAGCAGAGATCGGGGGGAGGGAACTGAAGCTTTCTTT